This is a list of T cell receptor beta chains from one sample in a study of blood T cell repertoires in COVID-19. Some clones are missing from TCRdb's copy, which holds only in-frame ones; the method was immunoSEQ multiplex PCR. The table has about 100,000 clones, about 89% seen once. The sequencing sample was made of peripheral blood. The origin of the receptors is a woman between 25 and 40 years old with acute or convalescent COVID-19. Both conserved end residues are part of each CDR3. D genes are given only for firm matches. Size tells how often a clone was seen (once, few, many) or the class of an expanded clone, and some rows leave it out.

D gene: NA
V gene: TRBV6-5
clone size: NA
J gene: TRBJ1-6
CDR3 DNA: TGTGCCAGCAGTTATTTAACAGCTTCTCTTAATTCACCCCTCCACTTT
CDR3 protein: CASSYLTASLNSPLHF

D gene: NA
V gene: TRBV7-9
clone size: NA
J gene: TRBJ1-1
CDR3 DNA: TGTGCCAGCAGCTCCATTTCACCGAGGGCTGAAGCTTTCTTT
CDR3 protein: CASSSISPRAEAFF

D gene: NA
V gene: TRBV28
clone size: NA
J gene: TRBJ2-7
CDR3 DNA: TGTGCCAGCAACCGGGACAACCTCTACGAGCAGTACTTC
CDR3 protein: CASNRDNLYEQYF

D gene: NA
V gene: TRBV28
clone size: NA
J gene: TRBJ1-1
CDR3 DNA: TGTGCCAGCAGTTTTGCCCGGGGGGCATTAAACACTGAAGCTTTCTTT
CDR3 protein: CASSFARGALNTEAFF

D gene: TRBD2
V gene: TRBV3-1/TRBV3-2
clone size: once
J gene: TRBJ2-7
CDR3 DNA: TGTGCCAGCAGCCCCTCCACAACTAGCGGGGCTCGATACGAGCAGTACTTC
CDR3 protein: CASSPSTTSGARYEQYF

D gene: NA
V gene: TRBV5-1
clone size: NA
J gene: TRBJ2-7
CDR3 DNA: TGCGCCAGCAGCTTGGACGCCAGATCCTACGAGCAGTACTTC
CDR3 protein: CASSLDARSYEQYF

D gene: NA
V gene: TRBV20-1
clone size: NA
J gene: TRBJ2-3
CDR3 DNA: TGCAGTGCTAGTAACGCTAGCGCGCAAGATACGCAGTATTTT
CDR3 protein: CSASNASAQDTQYF

D gene: NA
V gene: TRBV13
clone size: NA
J gene: TRBJ1-2
CDR3 DNA: TGTGCCAGCAGCTCCAATCCCAACTATGGCTACACCTTC
CDR3 protein: CASSSNPNYGYTF

D gene: TRBD1
V gene: TRBV27
clone size: NA
J gene: TRBJ1-5
CDR3 DNA: TGTGCCAGCAGTCCGGACAGGGCTGGGCAGCCCCAGCATTTT
CDR3 protein: CASSPDRAGQPQHF

D gene: NA
V gene: TRBV2
clone size: NA
J gene: TRBJ1-2
CDR3 DNA: TGTGCCAGCACTCCGGGGGGGGGCTATGGCTACACCTTC
CDR3 protein: CASTPGGGYGYTF

D gene: TRBD1
V gene: TRBV7-8
clone size: NA
J gene: TRBJ1-5
CDR3 DNA: TGTGCCAGCAGCTTCACAGGGGGCAATCAGCCCCAGCATTTT
CDR3 protein: CASSFTGGNQPQHF

D gene: TRBD1
V gene: TRBV4-2
clone size: NA
J gene: TRBJ1-1
CDR3 DNA: TGTGCCAGCAGCCGAGGACAGGGTAACACTGAAGCTTTCTTT
CDR3 protein: CASSRGQGNTEAFF

D gene: NA
V gene: TRBV5-1
clone size: NA
J gene: TRBJ1-2
CDR3 DNA: TGCGCCAGCAGACTACGGCTGGAGGACTATGGCTACACCTTC
CDR3 protein: CASRLRLEDYGYTF

D gene: NA
V gene: TRBV6-2/TRBV6-3
clone size: NA
J gene: TRBJ1-1
CDR3 DNA: TGTGCCAGCAGTACGTCCTACGAGAAGAACACTGAAGCTTTCTTT
CDR3 protein: CASSTSYEKNTEAFF

D gene: NA
V gene: TRBV4-2
clone size: NA
J gene: TRBJ1-5
CDR3 DNA: TGTGCCAGCAGCCACGGGGGTGTGGGTCAGCCCCAGCATTTT
CDR3 protein: CASSHGGVGQPQHF

D gene: NA
V gene: TRBV28
clone size: NA
J gene: TRBJ1-2
CDR3 DNA: TGTGCCAGCGCCACGGAGGTGGATAGCTATGGCTACACCTTC
CDR3 protein: CASATEVDSYGYTF

D gene: TRBD1
V gene: TRBV27
clone size: NA
J gene: TRBJ2-7
CDR3 DNA: TGTGCCAGCAGCCCCTTCGGGACAGGGGGCGCGGAGCAGTACTTC
CDR3 protein: CASSPFGTGGAEQYF

D gene: TRBD1
V gene: TRBV11-3
clone size: once
J gene: TRBJ1-2
CDR3 DNA: TGTGCCAGCAGCGCCGGACAGGCGAGAAACTATGGCTACACCTTC
CDR3 protein: CASSAGQARNYGYTF

D gene: TRBD2
V gene: TRBV7-3
clone size: NA
J gene: TRBJ2-1
CDR3 DNA: TGTGCCAGCAGCAAGCGGGGGGCGGACAATGAGCAGTTCTTC
CDR3 protein: CASSKRGADNEQFF

D gene: NA
V gene: TRBV14
clone size: NA
J gene: TRBJ2-2
CDR3 DNA: TGTGCCAGCAGCCAACAGGTCGCCGCGAACACCGGGGAGCTGTTTTTT
CDR3 protein: CASSQQVAANTGELFF

D gene: NA
V gene: TRBV3-1/TRBV3-2
clone size: NA
J gene: TRBJ1-3
CDR3 DNA: TGTGCCAGCAGCCAAGTTCCCGGAGCTGGAAACACCATATATTTT
CDR3 protein: CASSQVPGAGNTIYF

D gene: TRBD2
V gene: TRBV5-1
clone size: once
J gene: TRBJ2-4
CDR3 DNA: TGCGCCAGCAGCTTGCAGGGAGGGGTAGCCAAAAACATTCAGTACTTC
CDR3 protein: CASSLQGGVAKNIQYF

D gene: NA
V gene: TRBV30
clone size: NA
J gene: TRBJ2-1
CDR3 DNA: TGTGCCTGGAGTGTCAGCGGGTACAATGAGCAGTTCTTC
CDR3 protein: CAWSVSGYNEQFF

D gene: NA
V gene: TRBV5-1
clone size: NA
J gene: TRBJ1-6
CDR3 DNA: TGCGCCAGCAGCTTGGTAGGGGGAAATAATTCACCCCTCCACTTT
CDR3 protein: CASSLVGGNNSPLHF

D gene: TRBD1
V gene: TRBV28
clone size: NA
J gene: TRBJ1-2
CDR3 DNA: TGTGCCAGCAGGGGGAGGACAGGGAGATATACTAACTATGGCTACACCTTC
CDR3 protein: CASRGRTGRYTNYGYTF

D gene: TRBD1
V gene: TRBV28
clone size: NA
J gene: TRBJ2-7
CDR3 DNA: TGTGCCAGCAGTTCAGGGACAGGATTCTACGAGCAGTACTTC
CDR3 protein: CASSSGTGFYEQYF

D gene: TRBD1
V gene: TRBV14
clone size: NA
J gene: TRBJ1-2
CDR3 DNA: TGTGCCAGCAGCCAAGCTCGGGACAGGGGAATCGACTATGGCTACACCTTC
CDR3 protein: CASSQARDRGIDYGYTF

D gene: NA
V gene: TRBV4-1
clone size: few
J gene: TRBJ2-5
CDR3 DNA: TGCGCCAGCAGCCAAGTTAATCTGGTGGCAACAGAGACCCAGTACTTC
CDR3 protein: CASSQVNLVATETQYF

D gene: NA
V gene: TRBV3-1/TRBV3-2
clone size: NA
J gene: TRBJ2-1
CDR3 DNA: TGTGCCAGCAGCCAGGGGGGGCCCCCCTACAATGAGCAGTTCTTC
CDR3 protein: CASSQGGPPYNEQFF

D gene: NA
V gene: TRBV29-1
clone size: once
J gene: TRBJ2-3
CDR3 DNA: TGCAGCGTTGAGGGCTGGATCACAGATACGCAGTATTTT
CDR3 protein: CSVEGWITDTQYF

D gene: TRBD2
V gene: TRBV18
clone size: NA
J gene: TRBJ2-1
CDR3 DNA: TGTGCCAGCTCACCACCGGGACTAGCGTTCTACAATGAGCAGTTCTTC
CDR3 protein: CASSPPGLAFYNEQFF

D gene: NA
V gene: TRBV28
clone size: NA
J gene: TRBJ2-7
CDR3 DNA: TGTGCCAGCAGTTTAGCGAGCTCCTACGAGCAGTACTTC
CDR3 protein: CASSLASSYEQYF

D gene: NA
V gene: TRBV28
clone size: NA
J gene: TRBJ2-3
CDR3 DNA: TGTGCCAGCAGTCTGGACTCCACGGTGGGCACAGATACGCAGTATTTT
CDR3 protein: CASSLDSTVGTDTQYF

D gene: NA
V gene: TRBV7-9
clone size: NA
J gene: TRBJ1-2
CDR3 DNA: TGTGCCAGCAGCTTAGCTCAGGGGACCGCCTATGGCTACACCTTC
CDR3 protein: CASSLAQGTAYGYTF

D gene: NA
V gene: TRBV18
clone size: NA
J gene: TRBJ2-7
CDR3 DNA: TGTGCCAGCTCACCCCGGAGCTCCTACGAGCAGTACTTC
CDR3 protein: CASSPRSSYEQYF

D gene: TRBD1
V gene: TRBV12-5
clone size: NA
J gene: TRBJ1-1
CDR3 DNA: TGTGCTAGTGGCCCGGACAGGGGAGAAGCTTTCTTT
CDR3 protein: CASGPDRGEAFF

D gene: TRBD1
V gene: TRBV28
clone size: NA
J gene: TRBJ1-2
CDR3 DNA: TGTGCCACCACCACAGGGGGGAATTATGGCTACACCTTC
CDR3 protein: CATTTGGNYGYTF

D gene: NA
V gene: TRBV5-1
clone size: once
J gene: TRBJ1-3
CDR3 DNA: TGCGCCAGCAGCTCCTCCCTTGGAGTTGGAAACACCATATATTTT
CDR3 protein: CASSSSLGVGNTIYF

D gene: NA
V gene: TRBV10-2
clone size: NA
J gene: TRBJ2-7
CDR3 DNA: TGCGCCAGCAGTGAAAATACCTACGAGCAGTACTTC
CDR3 protein: CASSENTYEQYF

D gene: NA
V gene: TRBV7-2
clone size: NA
J gene: TRBJ1-5
CDR3 DNA: TGTGCTAGCAGCTTAGTCAGGGTGCGCGATCAGCCCCAGCATTTT
CDR3 protein: CASSLVRVRDQPQHF

D gene: NA
V gene: TRBV25-1
clone size: NA
J gene: TRBJ2-1
CDR3 DNA: TGTGCCAGCAGTGGCTATTACAATGAGCAGTTCTTC
CDR3 protein: CASSGYYNEQFF

D gene: NA
V gene: TRBV7-9
clone size: NA
J gene: TRBJ2-7
CDR3 DNA: TGTGCCAGCAGCTCCGACAGGCAGTCCTACGAGCAGTACTTC
CDR3 protein: CASSSDRQSYEQYF